The 30 T cell receptor beta chains in this list originate from one sample, sequenced in a study of T cells in tuberculosis. Measured with immunoSEQ multiplex PCR; TCRdb has only the in-frame clones, and not every one. The sample has 40,000 or so clones, roughly 94% seen once. The sample's time point: new active TB diagnosis, blood taken before or within 7 days of starting treatment. The material was PBMCs, obtained at tuberculosis diagnosis. The origin of the receptors is an adult with tuberculosis.

V gene TRBV4-3 combines with J gene TRBJ1-1; 9 bases map to TRBD1. This CDR3 region has 14 residues. The germline V gene has CDR1 LGHNA and CDR2 YSLEER. V trimming: 3 bases; J trimming: 3 bases; junction bases outside the gene matches: 2. The CDR3 DNA is TGCGCCAGCAGCCACGACAGGGGGTACACTGAAGCTTTCTTT. It encodes CASSHDRGYTEAFF.

The rearrangement links TRBV27 to TRBJ1-2, with D hard to call. This CDR3 comprises 15 residues. The V gene's germline CDR1 is MNHEY and CDR2 SMNVEV (reference sequence). Trimming cost V 1 base and J 0 bases, with 9 bases left between them. The CDR3 is CASSLFGGANYGYTF. CDR3 bases: TGTGCCAGCAGTTTATTTGGCGGGGCTAACTATGGCTACACCTTC.

This rearrangement joins TRBV19 to TRBJ1-5; D unresolved. There are 15 residues in the CDR3. V lost 0 bases to trimming and J lost 0 bases, with 6 bases between them. Germline V gives CDR1 LNHDA, CDR2 SQIVND (reference sequence). The CDR3 DNA sequence: TGTGCCAGTAGTATAGAGGGCGCTAGCAATCAGCCCCAGCATTTT. Its translation is CASSIEGASNQPQHF.

The chain combines TRBV5-1 with TRBJ2-1, with D possibly matching TRBD2 (6 bases). Trimming took off 7 bases at V and 5 bases at J, with 13 bases between the two ends. The germline V gene encodes CDR1 SGHRS and CDR2 YFSETQ. The length of the CDR3 is 13 residues. The CDR3 nucleotides read TGCGCCAGCGGGAGGACTCATAACAATGAGCAGTTCTTC. Translation: CASGRTHNNEQFF.

This chain joins TRBV7-2 and TRBJ1-1; D might be TRBD1 (5 bases). The germline V gene has CDR1 SGHTA and CDR2 FQGNSA. V was cut by 5 bases and J by 1 base, with 14 bases left in between. The CDR3 has 15 residues. The CDR3 is CASSLLTVPNTEAFF. Written as DNA, the CDR3 is TGTGCCAGCAGCCTCTTGACAGTTCCGAACACTGAAGCTTTCTTT.

CDR3 protein: CAITQGRSYEQYF. CDR3 nucleotide sequence: TGTGCCATTACCCAGGGCCGCTCCTACGAGCAGTACTTC. This rearrangement joins TRBV28 to TRBJ2-7, with a tentative D call TRBD1 (5 bases). The CDR3 consists of 13 residues. V dropped 10 bases and J dropped 0 bases, with 13 bases sitting between them. CDR1 is MDHEN and CDR2 is SYDVKM in the germline V gene.

This rearrangement joins TRBV5-5 to TRBJ1-1; D is perhaps TRBD1 (5 bases). The CDR3 is 14 amino acids. The V gene's germline CDR1 is SGHKS and CDR2 YYEKEE (reference sequence). V shed 1 base and J shed 0 bases, with 7 bases lying between them. Here the CDR3 reads CASSLRQMNTEAFF. Here the CDR3 DNA reads TGTGCCAGCAGCTTGAGACAGATGAACACTGAAGCTTTCTTT.

The chain has TRBV9 and TRBJ1-6; TRBD1 aligns across 7 bases. V lost 3 bases to trimming and J lost 6 bases; unmatched junction nucleotides: 3. CDR3 length: 14 amino acids. The germline V gene encodes CDR1 SGDLS and CDR2 YYNGEE. CDR3 region: CASSGRQGNSPLHF. DNA of the CDR3: TGTGCCAGCAGCGGGAGACAGGGTAATTCACCCCTCCACTTT. The full variable domain, in which reference TRBV9 and TRBJ1-6 provide the parts outside the CDR3, is DSGVTQTPKHLITATGQRVTLRCSPRSGDLSVYWYQQSLDQGLQFLIQYYNGEERAKGNILERFSAQQFPDLHSELNLSSLELGDSALYFCASSGRQGNSPLHFGNGTRLTVT.

The chain combines TRBV7-9 with TRBJ2-4; D possibly corresponds to TRBD2 (6 bases). V was clipped by 5 bases and J by 0 bases, with 14 bases between them. Germline CDR1 is SEHNR and CDR2 is FQNEAQ (reference sequence). The CDR3 totals 16 residues. In nucleotides, the CDR3 is TGTGCCAGCAGCCCCACCGGGACTGTAGCCAAAAACATTCAGTACTTC. Translation gives CASSPTGTVAKNIQYF.

The chain employs TRBV5-1 and TRBJ1-3, with 8 bases that match TRBD1. The V gene's germline CDR1 is SGHRS and CDR2 YFSETQ. Losses at the gene ends were 4 bases for V and 0 bases for J; bases not matched to a gene: 3. The CDR3 runs to 15 residues. The CDR3 bases are TGCGCCAGCAGCCTAACAGGGGGCTCTGGAAACACCATATATTTT. Protein sequence: CASSLTGGSGNTIYF.

The V and J genes are TRBV6-5 and TRBJ1-2, with D possibly being TRBD1 (6 bases). Germline lookup yields CDR1 MNHEY and CDR2 SVGAGI. The CDR3 runs to 16 residues. Trimming pared 2 bases from V and 2 bases from J, leaving 15 bases between. The CDR3 nucleotides are TGTGCCAGCAGTTACCTTATACAGGGTAAAAACTATGGCTACACCTTC. It is translated as CASSYLIQGKNYGYTF.

The rearrangement joins TRBV5-1 to TRBJ2-7; TRBD1 aligns across 7 bases. The CDR3 consists of 16 residues. The V segment lost 3 bases and the J segment 1 base; nucleotides outside the gene matches: 10. In germline, CDR1 is SGHRS, CDR2 YFSETQ. CDR3 region: CASSSRDSTLSYEQYF. The CDR3 DNA sequence: TGCGCCAGCAGCTCGAGGGACAGTACCCTTTCCTACGAGCAGTACTTC.

This chain connects TRBV14 to TRBJ2-5, with no clear D. V was cut by 1 base and J by 2 bases, with 14 bases left in between. This CDR3 spans 16 amino acids. Germline lookup yields CDR1 SGHDN and CDR2 FVKESK. CDR3 sequence: CASSQVIVKSQETQYF. For the CDR3, the DNA is TGTGCCAGCAGCCAAGTTATAGTGAAGTCGCAAGAGACCCAGTACTTC.

The chain links TRBV7-9 to TRBJ2-3, with D maybe TRBD1 (5 bases). Trimming pared 5 bases from V and 5 bases from J, leaving 14 bases between. There are 14 residues in the CDR3. Germline lookup yields CDR1 SEHNR and CDR2 FQNEAQ (reference sequence). The CDR3 region is CASSTDSRQDTQYF. CDR3 nucleotide sequence: TGTGCCAGCAGCACTGACAGCCGACAAGATACGCAGTATTTT.

V is TRBV20-1 and J is TRBJ1-2; D call uncertain. The germline V gene has CDR1 DFQATT and CDR2 SNEGSKA (reference sequence). V was pared by 3 bases and J by 8 bases, with 10 bases between. CDR3 length: 11 residues. The CDR3 sequence is CSASFEWGYTF. CDR3 sequence (DNA): TGCAGTGCTAGCTTCGAGTGGGGCTACACCTTC.

The V and J genes are TRBV2 and TRBJ2-2; 8 bases line up with TRBD1. Germline V gene sequence: CDR1 SNHLY, CDR2 FYNNEI. V was pared by 7 bases and J by 7 bases, with 5 bases of the junction left unmatched. The CDR3 spans 13 residues. In DNA, the CDR3 is TGTGCCAGCACCGGACAGGGAGTCGGGGAGCTGTTTTTT. Its protein product is CASTGQGVGELFF.

The rearrangement joins TRBV25-1 to TRBJ1-2; D unresolved. The CDR3 sequence is 13 residues long. CDR1 MGHDK and CDR2 SYGVNS come from the germline V gene. Trimming pared 5 bases from V and 4 bases from J, leaving 11 bases between. CDR3 in DNA: TGTGCCAGCAGTTCGGGATCCTCCTATGGCTACACCTTC. It is translated as CASSSGSSYGYTF.

The chain carries TRBV4-2 and TRBJ2-1; D is undetermined. Germline V gene data show CDR1 as LGHNA and CDR2 as YNFKEQ. V lost 0 bases and J 4 bases, leaving 7 bases between the germline ends. This CDR3 has 14 amino acids. CDR3 amino acids: CASSQDPVYNEQFF. For the CDR3, the DNA is TGTGCCAGCAGCCAAGACCCGGTGTACAATGAGCAGTTCTTC.

The chain recombines TRBV5-8 with TRBJ1-5; perhaps TRBD1 as D (6 bases). The V and J ends lost 2 bases and 4 bases respectively, with 10 bases between them. This CDR3 has 14 amino acids. CDR1 is SGHTS and CDR2 is YDEGEE in the germline V gene. CDR3 in DNA: TGTGCCAGCAGCTTAGGACAGTCGAATCAGCCCCAGCATTTT. Translated: CASSLGQSNQPQHF.

This chain uses TRBV7-9 with TRBJ1-2; 7 positions agree with TRBD1. Per germline, CDR1 SEHNR and CDR2 FQNEAQ (reference sequence). This CDR3 comprises 15 residues. Trimming removed 5 bases from V and 5 bases from J; junction bases left unmatched: 11. The CDR3 region is CASSERWQGEYGYTF. The CDR3 coding sequence is TGTGCCAGCAGCGAGAGGTGGCAGGGGGAATATGGCTACACCTTC.

The chain couples TRBV15 to TRBJ1-5; no definite D call. The CDR3 contains 22 residues. Germline V gene data show CDR1 as LNHNV and CDR2 as YYDKDF (reference sequence). The ends were cut back, 0 bases at V and 2 bases at J, with 29 bases in the middle. The CDR3 bases are TGTGCCACCAGCAGAGAACTGGTCCGGGGATTAGCCCTTAAGGGTGGCAATCAGCCCCAGCATTTT. Its translation: CATSRELVRGLALKGGNQPQHF.

The CDR3 region is CASGAQPGGSEAFF. CDR3 in DNA: TGTGCTAGTGGTGCCCAACCCGGGGGGTCTGAAGCTTTCTTT. V gene TRBV12-5 combines with J gene TRBJ1-1; D possibly corresponds to TRBD1 (5 bases). The germline V and J ends were trimmed by 5 bases and 6 bases, with 16 bases remaining between them. This CDR3 spans 14 amino acids. Germline CDR1 is LGHNT and CDR2 is FRNRAP.

The chain uses TRBV6-1 and TRBJ1-5; 7 bases are a match to TRBD1. The CDR3 loop spans 14 amino acids. The J segment lost 5 bases and the V segment lost 6 bases, leaving 7 bases of the junction unmatched. Germline CDR1 reads MNHNS; CDR2 reads SASEGT. The CDR3 bases are TGTGCCAGCAGAAGACAGGGCAGTTATCAGCCCCAGCATTTT. It codes for CASRRQGSYQPQHF.

This clone showed up just once. The chain couples TRBV5-1 to TRBJ2-2, with 10 nucleotides matching TRBD1. The CDR3 is 15 amino acids. Germline loops: CDR1 SGHRS, CDR2 YFSETQ. With 5 bases clipped from V and 5 bases from J, the junction kept 6 bases outside the gene matches. Written as DNA, the CDR3 is TGCGCCAGCAGGGATAGGACAGGGGGAACCGGGGAGCTGTTTTTT. Translating gives CASRDRTGGTGELFF.

This sequence joins TRBV7-9 and TRBJ2-7; 8 bases match TRBD1. V was clipped by 5 bases and J by 5 bases; unmatched bases: 11. The germline V gene encodes CDR1 SEHNR and CDR2 FQNEAQ (reference sequence). CDR3 size: 15 residues. The CDR3 coding sequence is TGTGCCAGCAGCCTGATCCAGGGGGCAAGGGACGAGCAGTACTTC. This translates into CASSLIQGARDEQYF.

This chain links TRBV5-1 with TRBJ2-3, with TRBD1 as a possible D gene (5 bases). Trimming took 1 base from V and 8 from J, leaving 17 bases between them. Germline CDR1 SGHRS, CDR2 YFSETQ. This CDR3 is 15 amino acids long. For the CDR3, the DNA is TGCGCCAGCAGCTTGCCCCTTCCTGACAGAAGTACGCAGTATTTT. Amino acids: CASSLPLPDRSTQYF.

The genes are TRBV6-1 and TRBJ2-1, with a possible D match to TRBD2 (5 bases). The CDR3 is 13 amino acids. Germline CDR1 and CDR2: MNHNS and SASEGT. V was clipped by 6 bases and J by 7 bases, with 13 bases between them. This CDR3 is CASRWERLNEQFF. CDR3 coding DNA: TGTGCCAGCAGGTGGGAGCGTTTGAATGAGCAGTTCTTC.

The J gene is TRBJ2-3, the V gene TRBV6-5; 13 bases align to TRBD2. Germline values: CDR1 MNHEY, CDR2 SVGAGI. The CDR3 contains 16 residues. The V gene end was trimmed by 4 bases and the J gene end by 6 bases; junction bases not matched to a gene: 7. CDR3 bases: TGTGCCAGCAGTTTAACTAGCGGGGGGGCTAGGGATACGCAGTATTTT. The encoded protein is CASSLTSGGARDTQYF.

The chain uses TRBV28 and TRBJ2-7, with D maybe TRBD2 (5 bases). CDR1 is MDHEN and CDR2 is SYDVKM in the germline V gene. Trimming stripped 5 bases from V and 6 bases from J, with 14 bases between. The CDR3 sequence is 13 residues long. CDR3 region: CASSPMLGSEQYF. CDR3 coding DNA: TGTGCCAGCAGTCCCATGTTAGGGAGCGAGCAGTACTTC. Full variable domain (outside the CDR3, taken from reference TRBV28 and TRBJ2-7): DVKVTQSSRYLVKRTGEKVFLECVQDMDHENMFWYRQDPGLGLRLIYFSYDVKMKEKGDIPEGYSVSREKKERFSLILESASTNQTSMYLCASSPMLGSEQYFGPGTRLTVT.

The gene calls are TRBV11-3 and TRBJ2-1; D not certain. CDR1 is SGHNT, CDR2 YENEEA, per germline. V was pared by 5 bases and J by 9 bases, with 11 bases between. CDR3 length: 12 amino acids. The CDR3 DNA reads as TGTGCCAGCAGCACGGGTATTGGTGAGCAGTTCTTC. It is translated as CASSTGIGEQFF. The full variable domain, completed using reference TRBV11-3 and TRBJ2-1, is EAGVVQSPRYKIIEKKQPVAFWCNPISGHNTLYWYLQNLGQGPELLIRYENEEAVDDSQLPKDRFSAERLKGVDSTLKIQPAELGDSAVYLCASSTGIGEQFFGPGTRLTVL.